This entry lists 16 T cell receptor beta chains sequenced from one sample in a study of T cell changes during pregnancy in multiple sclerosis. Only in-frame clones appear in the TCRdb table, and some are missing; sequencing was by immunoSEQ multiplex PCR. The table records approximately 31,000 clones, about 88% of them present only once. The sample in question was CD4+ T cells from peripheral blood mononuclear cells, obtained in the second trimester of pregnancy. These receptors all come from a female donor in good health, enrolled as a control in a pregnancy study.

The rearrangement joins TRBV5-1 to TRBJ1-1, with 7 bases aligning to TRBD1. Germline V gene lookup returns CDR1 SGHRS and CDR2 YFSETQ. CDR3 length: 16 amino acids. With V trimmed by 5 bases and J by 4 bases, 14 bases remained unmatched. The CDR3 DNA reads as TGCGCCAGCAGATCAGACCCGGGACAGCTGGGCACTGAAGCTTTCTTT. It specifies CASRSDPGQLGTEAFF.

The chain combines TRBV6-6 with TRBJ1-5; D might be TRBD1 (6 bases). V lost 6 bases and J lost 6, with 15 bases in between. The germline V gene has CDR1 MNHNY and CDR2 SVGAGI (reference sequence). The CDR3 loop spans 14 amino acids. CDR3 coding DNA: TGTGCCAGCAGCTTACAGGGTTTCGGTCAGCCCCAGCATTTT. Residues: CASSLQGFGQPQHF.

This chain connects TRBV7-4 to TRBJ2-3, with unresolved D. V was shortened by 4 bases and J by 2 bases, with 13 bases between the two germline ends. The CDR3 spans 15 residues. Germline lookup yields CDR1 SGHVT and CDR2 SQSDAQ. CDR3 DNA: TGTGCCAGCAGCTCAAGGAGTCGGATCACAGATACGCAGTATTTT. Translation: CASSSRSRITDTQYF.

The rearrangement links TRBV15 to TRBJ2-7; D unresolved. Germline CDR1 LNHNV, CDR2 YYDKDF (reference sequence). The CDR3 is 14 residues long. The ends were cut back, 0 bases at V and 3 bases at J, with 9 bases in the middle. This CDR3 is CATSREMAVYEQYF. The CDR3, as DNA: TGTGCCACCAGCAGAGAAATGGCAGTCTACGAGCAGTACTTC. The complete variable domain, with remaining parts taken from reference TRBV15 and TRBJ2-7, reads DAMVIQNPRYQVTQFGKPVTLSCSQTLNHNVMYWYQQKSSQAPKLLFHYYDKDFNNEADTPDNFQSRRPNTSFCFLDIRSPGLGDTAMYLCATSREMAVYEQYFGPGTRLTVT.

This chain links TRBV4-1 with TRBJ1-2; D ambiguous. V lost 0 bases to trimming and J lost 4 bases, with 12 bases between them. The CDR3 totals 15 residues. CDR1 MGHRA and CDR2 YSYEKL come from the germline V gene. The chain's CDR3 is CASSQDLAKVYGYTF. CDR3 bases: TGCGCCAGCAGCCAAGATCTGGCCAAAGTCTATGGCTACACCTTC.

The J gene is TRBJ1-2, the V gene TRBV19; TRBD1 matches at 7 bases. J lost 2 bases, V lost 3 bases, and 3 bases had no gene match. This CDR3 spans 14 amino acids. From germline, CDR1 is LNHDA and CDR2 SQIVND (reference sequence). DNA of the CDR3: TGTGCCAGTAGTATCGGACAGGAGAACTATGGCTACACCTTC. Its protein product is CASSIGQENYGYTF.

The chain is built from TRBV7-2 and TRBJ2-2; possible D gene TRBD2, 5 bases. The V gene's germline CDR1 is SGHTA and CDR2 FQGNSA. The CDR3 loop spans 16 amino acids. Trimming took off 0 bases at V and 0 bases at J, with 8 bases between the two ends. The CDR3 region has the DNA TGTGCCAGCAGCTTAGCGCAACTAGCGAACACCGGGGAGCTGTTTTTT. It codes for CASSLAQLANTGELFF.

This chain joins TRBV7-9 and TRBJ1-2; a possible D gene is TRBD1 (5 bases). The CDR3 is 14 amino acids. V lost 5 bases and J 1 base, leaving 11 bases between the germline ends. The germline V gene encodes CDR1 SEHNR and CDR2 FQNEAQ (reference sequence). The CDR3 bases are TGTGCCAGCAGCCGGGGGGATGGTAACTATGGCTACACCTTC. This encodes CASSRGDGNYGYTF.

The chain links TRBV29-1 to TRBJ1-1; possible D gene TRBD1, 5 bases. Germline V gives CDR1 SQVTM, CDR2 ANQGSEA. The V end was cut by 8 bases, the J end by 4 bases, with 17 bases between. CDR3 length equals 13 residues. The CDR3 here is CSTRAGGTTEAFF. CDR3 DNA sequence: TGCAGCACCCGGGCGGGGGGAACCACTGAAGCTTTCTTT.

For the CDR3, the DNA is TGTGCCATCAGTCGAGGTCGAGCGGGAGGGCCCGAGCAGTACTTC. It specifies CAISRGRAGGPEQYF. This rearrangement joins TRBV10-3 to TRBJ2-7; 10 positions match TRBD2. The V and J ends lost 5 bases and 6 bases, in that order; junction bases with no gene match: 10. Germline CDR1 and CDR2: ENHRY and SYGVKD. The CDR3 is 15 residues long.

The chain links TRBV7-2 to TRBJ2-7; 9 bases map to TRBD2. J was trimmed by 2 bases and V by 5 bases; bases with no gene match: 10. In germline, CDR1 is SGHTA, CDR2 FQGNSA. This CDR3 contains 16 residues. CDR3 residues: CASSPPSGVVTYEQYF. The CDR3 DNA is TGTGCCAGCAGCCCCCCTAGCGGGGTTGTGACCTACGAGCAGTACTTC.

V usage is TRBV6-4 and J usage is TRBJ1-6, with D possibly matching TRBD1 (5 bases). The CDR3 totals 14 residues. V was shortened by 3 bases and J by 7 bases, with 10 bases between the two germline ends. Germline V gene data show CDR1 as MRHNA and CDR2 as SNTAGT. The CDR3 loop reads CASSETGPNSPLHF. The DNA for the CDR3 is TGTGCCAGCAGTGAAACAGGTCCCAATTCACCCCTCCACTTT.

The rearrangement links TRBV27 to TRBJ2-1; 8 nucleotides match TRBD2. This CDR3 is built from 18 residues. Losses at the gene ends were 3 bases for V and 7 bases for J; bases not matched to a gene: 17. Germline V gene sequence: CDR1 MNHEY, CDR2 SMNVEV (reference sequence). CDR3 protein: CASSLSAGEAVQGNEQFF. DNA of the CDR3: TGTGCCAGCAGTTTGTCAGCGGGAGAAGCCGTACAAGGAAATGAGCAGTTCTTC.

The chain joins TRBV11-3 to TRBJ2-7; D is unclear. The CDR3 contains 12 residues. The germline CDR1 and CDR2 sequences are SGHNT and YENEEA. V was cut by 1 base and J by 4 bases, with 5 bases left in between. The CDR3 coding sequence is TGTGCCAGCAGCTTAGTAAAATACGAGCAGTACTTC. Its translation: CASSLVKYEQYF.

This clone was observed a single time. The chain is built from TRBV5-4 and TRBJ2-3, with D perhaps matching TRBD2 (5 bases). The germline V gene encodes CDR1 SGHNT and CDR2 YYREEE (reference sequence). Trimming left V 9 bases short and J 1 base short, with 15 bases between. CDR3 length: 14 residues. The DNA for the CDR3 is TGTGCCACTCCCGAGGGCCCAGGCACAGATACGCAGTATTTT. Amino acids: CATPEGPGTDTQYF.

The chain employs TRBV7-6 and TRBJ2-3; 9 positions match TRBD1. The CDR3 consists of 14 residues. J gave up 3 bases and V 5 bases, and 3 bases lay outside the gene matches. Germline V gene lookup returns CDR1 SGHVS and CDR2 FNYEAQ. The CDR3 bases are TGTGCCAGCAGCCGGGACAGGGCGACAGATACGCAGTATTTT. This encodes CASSRDRATDTQYF.